The T cell receptor beta chain described here comes from a study of T cell responses to AZD1222 COVID-19 vaccine. Study-level results: Along spike, vaccine-associated CD4 TCRs were found throughout, with dominance at 160-218 and 743-854. Spike-specific TCR breadth and depth both grew after two AZD1222 doses.

To note about this clone: Its cognate antigen is unknown.

Generated by immunoSEQ multiplex PCR, the TCRdb table keeps only in-frame clones and is missing some. The sample contains about 200,000 clones, approximately 91% of which appear only once. The germline gives CDR1 SGHAT, CDR2 FQNNGV. Trimming pared 4 bases from V and 1 base from J, leaving 3 bases between. CDR3 length: 12 amino acids. This TCR derives from an adult who received the AZD1222 COVID-19 vaccine. V and J are TRBV11-2 and TRBJ2-3; no reliable D call. This specimen was peripheral blood, taken 28 days after the second AZD1222 dose. CDR3 in DNA: TGTGCCAGCAGCTCCGGCACAGATACGCAGTATTTT. Protein: CASSSGTDTQYF.